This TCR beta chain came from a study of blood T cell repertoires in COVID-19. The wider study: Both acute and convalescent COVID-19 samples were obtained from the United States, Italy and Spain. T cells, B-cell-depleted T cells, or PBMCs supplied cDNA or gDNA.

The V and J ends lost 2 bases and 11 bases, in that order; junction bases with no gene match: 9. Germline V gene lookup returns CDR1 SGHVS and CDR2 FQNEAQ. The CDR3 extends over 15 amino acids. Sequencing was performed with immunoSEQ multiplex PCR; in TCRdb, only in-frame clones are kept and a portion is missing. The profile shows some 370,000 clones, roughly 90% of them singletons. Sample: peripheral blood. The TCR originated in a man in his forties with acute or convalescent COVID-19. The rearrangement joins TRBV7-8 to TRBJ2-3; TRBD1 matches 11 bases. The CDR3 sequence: CASSLRSGQGVVQYF. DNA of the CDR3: TGTGCCAGCAGCTTAAGGTCGGGACAGGGGGTTGTGCAGTATTTT. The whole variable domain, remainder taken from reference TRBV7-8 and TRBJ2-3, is GAGVSQSPRYKVAKRGQDVALRCDPISGHVSLFWYQQALGQGPEFLTYFQNEAQLDKSGLPSDRFFAERPEGSVSTLKIQRTQQEDSAVYLCASSLRSGQGVVQYFGPGTRLTVL.